The 7 T cell receptor beta chains reported below all come from one sample, sequenced in a study of blood T cell repertoires in COVID-19. Produced via immunoSEQ multiplex PCR; TCRdb's table is partial and in-frame only. The profile covers 81,000 or so clones, with 85% appearing a single time and roughly 9.1% taken by the ten largest. Source material: peripheral blood. The receptor source for this set is a man aged 50 or older with COVID-19, enrolled during active disease.

The gene calls are TRBV7-2 and TRBJ1-1, with D perhaps TRBD1 (6 bases). V was shortened by 5 bases and J by 3 bases, with 13 bases between the two germline ends. Germline CDR1 SGHTA, CDR2 FQGNSA. The CDR3 contains 14 residues. CDR3 DNA: TGTGCCAGCAGCGATACAGGGTCTTACACTGAAGCTTTCTTT. This sequence encodes CASSDTGSYTEAFF.

V is TRBV15 and J is TRBJ2-1; D ambiguous. The CDR3 covers 9 residues. The V end lost 8 bases, the J end lost 12 bases, and 8 bases lay between the germline ends. Germline CDR1 and CDR2: LNHNV and YYDKDF (reference sequence). The CDR3 loop is CATWPRQFF. The CDR3 DNA follows: TGTGCCACCTGGCCCCGGCAGTTCTTC. The complete variable domain, with remaining parts taken from reference TRBV15 and TRBJ2-1, reads DAMVIQNPRYQVTQFGKPVTLSCSQTLNHNVMYWYQQKSSQAPKLLFHYYDKDFNNEADTPDNFQSRRPNTSFCFLDIRSPGLGDTAMYLCATWPRQFFGPGTRLTVL.

The rearrangement uses TRBV24-1 and TRBJ2-3, with 9 bases identical to TRBD1. The germline CDR1 and CDR2 sequences are KGHDR and SFDVKD. The CDR3 consists of 17 residues. V trimming: 3 bases; J trimming: 0 bases; junction bases outside the gene matches: 6. Here the CDR3 reads CATSDTRQGGSTDTQYF. The CDR3, as DNA: TGTGCCACCAGTGATACCCGACAGGGGGGGAGCACAGATACGCAGTATTTT.

The chain has TRBV30 and TRBJ1-5, with 7 nucleotides matching TRBD1. The trim removed 0 bases at V and 6 bases at J, leaving 5 bases unmatched. Per the germline V gene, CDR1 is GTSNPN and CDR2 is SVGIG (reference sequence). CDR3 length equals 14 residues. This CDR3 is CAWSVLGQSQPQHF. The CDR3 DNA reads TGTGCCTGGAGTGTTCTGGGACAGAGTCAGCCCCAGCATTTT.

CDR3 amino acids: CASSEQGKAYTF. In DNA, the CDR3 is TGTGCCAGCAGTGAGCAGGGGAAAGCCTACACCTTC. The rearrangement uses TRBV6-1 and TRBJ1-2; TRBD1 might be the D (6 bases). Deletions cut 3 bases from V and 10 bases from J, with 12 bases between. The CDR3 is 12 residues long. The germline CDR1 and CDR2 sequences are MNHNS and SASEGT.

This CDR3 is CASSAVSLDTEAFF. The CDR3 region has the DNA TGCGCCAGCAGCGCGGTAAGTCTAGACACTGAAGCTTTCTTT. This chain uses TRBV5-1 with TRBJ1-1, with D unclear. Germline assignment: CDR1 SGHRS and CDR2 YFSETQ. This CDR3 region has 14 residues. The V end lost 4 bases, the J end lost 3 bases, and 13 bases lay between the germline ends. The entire variable domain, with the rest obtained from reference TRBV5-1 and TRBJ1-1, is as follows: KAGVTQTPRYLIKTRGQQVTLSCSPISGHRSVSWYQQTPGQGLQFLFEYFSETQRNKGNFPGRFSGRQFSNSRSEMNVSTLELGDSALYLCASSAVSLDTEAFFGQGTRLTVV.

The chain employs TRBV4-1 and TRBJ2-5; 13 nucleotides agree with TRBD2. Germline V gene data show CDR1 as MGHRA and CDR2 as YSYEKL. Losses at the gene ends were 4 bases for V and 4 bases for J; bases not matched to a gene: 12. The CDR3 extends over 18 amino acids. CDR3 residues: CASSRSGTSGNPGETQYF. The CDR3 DNA reads TGCGCCAGCAGCCGCTCCGGGACTAGCGGGAATCCAGGAGAGACCCAGTACTTC.